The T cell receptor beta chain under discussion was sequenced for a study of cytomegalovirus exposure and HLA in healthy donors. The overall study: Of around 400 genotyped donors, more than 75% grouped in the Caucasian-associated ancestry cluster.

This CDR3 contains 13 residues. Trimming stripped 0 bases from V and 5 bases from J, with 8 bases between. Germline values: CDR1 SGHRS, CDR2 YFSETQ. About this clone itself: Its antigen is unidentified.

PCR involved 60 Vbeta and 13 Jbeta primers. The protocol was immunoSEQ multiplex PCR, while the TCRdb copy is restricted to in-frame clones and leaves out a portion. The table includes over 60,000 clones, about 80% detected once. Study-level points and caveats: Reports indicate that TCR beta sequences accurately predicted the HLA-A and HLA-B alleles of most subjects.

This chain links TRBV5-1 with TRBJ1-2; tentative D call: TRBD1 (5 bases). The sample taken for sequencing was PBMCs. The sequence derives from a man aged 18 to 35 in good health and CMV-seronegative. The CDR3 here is CASSLAGGYGYTF. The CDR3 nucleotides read TGCGCCAGCAGCTTGGCCGGGGGGTATGGCTACACCTTC.